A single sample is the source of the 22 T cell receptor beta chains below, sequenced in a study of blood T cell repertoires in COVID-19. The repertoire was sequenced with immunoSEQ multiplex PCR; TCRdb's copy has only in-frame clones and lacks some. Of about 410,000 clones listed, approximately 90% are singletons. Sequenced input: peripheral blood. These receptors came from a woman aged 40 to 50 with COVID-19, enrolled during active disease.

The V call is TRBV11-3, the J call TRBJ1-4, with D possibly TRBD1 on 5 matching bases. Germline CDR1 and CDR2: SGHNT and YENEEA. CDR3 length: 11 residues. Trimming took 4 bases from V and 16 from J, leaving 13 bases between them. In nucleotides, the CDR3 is TGTGCCAGCAGCTCGTCAGGGTCAGGGTTTTTT. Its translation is CASSSSGSGFF.

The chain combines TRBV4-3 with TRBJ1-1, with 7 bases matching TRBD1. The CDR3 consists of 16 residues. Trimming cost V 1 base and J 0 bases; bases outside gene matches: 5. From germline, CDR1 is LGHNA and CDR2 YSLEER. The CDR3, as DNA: TGCGCCAGCAGCCAAGTACCAACAGGGGTGAACACTGAAGCTTTCTTT. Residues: CASSQVPTGVNTEAFF.

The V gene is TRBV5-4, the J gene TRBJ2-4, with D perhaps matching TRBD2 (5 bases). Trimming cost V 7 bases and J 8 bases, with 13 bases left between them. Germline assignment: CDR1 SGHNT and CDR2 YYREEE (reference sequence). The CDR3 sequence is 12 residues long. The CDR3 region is CASRGNGDIQYF. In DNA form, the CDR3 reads TGTGCCAGCCGAGGGAATGGGGACATTCAGTACTTC.

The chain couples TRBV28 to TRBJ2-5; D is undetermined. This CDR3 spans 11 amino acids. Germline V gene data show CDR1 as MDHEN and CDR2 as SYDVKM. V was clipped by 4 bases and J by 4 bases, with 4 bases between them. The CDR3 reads CASSYGETQYF. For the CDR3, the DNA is TGTGCCAGCAGTTACGGAGAGACCCAGTACTTC.

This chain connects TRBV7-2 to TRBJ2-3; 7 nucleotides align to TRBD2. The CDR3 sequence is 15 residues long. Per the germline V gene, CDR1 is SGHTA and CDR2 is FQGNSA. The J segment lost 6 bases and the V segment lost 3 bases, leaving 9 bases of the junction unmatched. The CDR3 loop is CASSFNAGVSDTQYF. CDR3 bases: TGTGCCAGCAGCTTTAATGCGGGAGTGTCGGATACGCAGTATTTT. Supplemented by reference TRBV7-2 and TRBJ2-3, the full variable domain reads GAGVSQSPSNKVTEKGKDVELRCDPISGHTALYWYRQSLGQGLEFLIYFQGNSAPDKSGLPSDRFSAERTGGSVSTLTIQRTQQEDSAVYLCASSFNAGVSDTQYFGPGTRLTVL.

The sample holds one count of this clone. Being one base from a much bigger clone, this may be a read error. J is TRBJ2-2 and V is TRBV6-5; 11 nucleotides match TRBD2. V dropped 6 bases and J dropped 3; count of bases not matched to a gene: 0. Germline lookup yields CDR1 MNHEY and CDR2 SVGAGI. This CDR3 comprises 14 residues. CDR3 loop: CASRGLADTGELFF. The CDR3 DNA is TGTGCCAGCAGGGGACTAGCGGACACCGGGGAGCTGTTTTTT.

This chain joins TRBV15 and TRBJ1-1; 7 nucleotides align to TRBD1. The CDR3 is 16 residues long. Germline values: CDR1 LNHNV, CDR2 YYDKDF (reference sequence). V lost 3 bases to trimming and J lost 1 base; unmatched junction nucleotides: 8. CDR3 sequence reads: CATSSSDRDGNTEAFF. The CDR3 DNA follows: TGTGCCACCAGCAGTTCTGACAGGGACGGGAACACTGAAGCTTTCTTT.

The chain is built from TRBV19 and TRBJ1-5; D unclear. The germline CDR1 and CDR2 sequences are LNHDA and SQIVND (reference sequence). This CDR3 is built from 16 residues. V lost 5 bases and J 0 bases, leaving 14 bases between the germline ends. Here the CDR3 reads CASSLLAGPSNQPQHF. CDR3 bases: TGTGCCAGTAGTCTCTTGGCGGGTCCTAGCAATCAGCCCCAGCATTTT.

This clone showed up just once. CDR3 residues: CASSHSGGTYNEQFF. The CDR3 DNA follows: TGTGCCAGCAGCCACAGCGGGGGGACGTACAATGAGCAGTTCTTC. The chain is built from TRBV5-5 and TRBJ2-1; 9 bases line up with TRBD2. Germline V gives CDR1 SGHKS, CDR2 YYEKEE (reference sequence). Trimming removed 4 bases from V and 4 bases from J; junction bases left unmatched: 6. CDR3 length: 15 amino acids.

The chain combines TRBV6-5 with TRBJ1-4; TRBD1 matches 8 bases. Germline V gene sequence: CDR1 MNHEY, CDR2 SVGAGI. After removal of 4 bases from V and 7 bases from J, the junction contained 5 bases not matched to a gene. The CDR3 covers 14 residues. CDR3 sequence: CASSSRGLGEKLFF. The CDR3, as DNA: TGTGCCAGCAGTTCCAGGGGGCTTGGTGAAAAACTGTTTTTT.

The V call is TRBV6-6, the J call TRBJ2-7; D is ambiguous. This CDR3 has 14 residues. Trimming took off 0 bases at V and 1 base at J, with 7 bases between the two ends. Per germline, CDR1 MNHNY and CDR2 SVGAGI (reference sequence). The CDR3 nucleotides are TGTGCCAGCAGTTACTCGGGCAGTTCCTACGAGCAGTACTTC. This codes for CASSYSGSSYEQYF.

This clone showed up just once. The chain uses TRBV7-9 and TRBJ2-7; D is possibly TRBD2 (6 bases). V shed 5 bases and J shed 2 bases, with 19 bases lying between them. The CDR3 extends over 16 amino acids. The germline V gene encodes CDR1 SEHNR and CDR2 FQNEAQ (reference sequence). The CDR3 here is CASSAQEGRKAYEQYF. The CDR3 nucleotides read TGTGCCAGCAGCGCACAGGAGGGCAGAAAGGCCTACGAGCAGTACTTC.

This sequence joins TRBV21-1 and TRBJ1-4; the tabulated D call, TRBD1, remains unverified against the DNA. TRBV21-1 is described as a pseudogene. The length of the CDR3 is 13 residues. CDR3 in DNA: TGTGCCAGCAGGGGACAGCTTAATGAAAAACTGTTTTTT. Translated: CASRGQLNEKLFF.

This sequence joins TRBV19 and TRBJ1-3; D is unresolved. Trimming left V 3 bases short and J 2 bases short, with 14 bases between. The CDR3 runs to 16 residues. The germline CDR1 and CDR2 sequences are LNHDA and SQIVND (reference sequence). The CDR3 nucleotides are TGTGCCAGTAGTATTGGCAGCGCTCCTCCTGGAAACACCATATATTTT. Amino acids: CASSIGSAPPGNTIYF.

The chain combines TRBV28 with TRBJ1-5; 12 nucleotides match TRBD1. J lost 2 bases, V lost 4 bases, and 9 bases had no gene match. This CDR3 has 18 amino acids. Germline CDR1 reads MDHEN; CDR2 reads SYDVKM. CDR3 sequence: CASSYPGQGALGNQPQHF. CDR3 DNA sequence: TGTGCCAGCAGTTACCCGGGACAGGGGGCTCTGGGCAATCAGCCCCAGCATTTT.

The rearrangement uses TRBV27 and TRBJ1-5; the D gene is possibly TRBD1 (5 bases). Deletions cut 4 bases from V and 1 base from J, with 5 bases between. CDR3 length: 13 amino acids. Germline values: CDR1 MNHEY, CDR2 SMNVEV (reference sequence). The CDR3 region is CASSWGSNQPQHF. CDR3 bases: TGTGCCAGCAGTTGGGGCAGCAATCAGCCCCAGCATTTT.

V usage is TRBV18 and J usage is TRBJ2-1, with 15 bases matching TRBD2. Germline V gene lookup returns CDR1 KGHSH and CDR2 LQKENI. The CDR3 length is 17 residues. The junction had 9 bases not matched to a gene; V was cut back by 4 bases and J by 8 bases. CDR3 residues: CASSLGLAGGPLHEQFF. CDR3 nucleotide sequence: TGTGCCAGCTCACTCGGACTAGCGGGAGGGCCTCTCCATGAGCAGTTCTTC.

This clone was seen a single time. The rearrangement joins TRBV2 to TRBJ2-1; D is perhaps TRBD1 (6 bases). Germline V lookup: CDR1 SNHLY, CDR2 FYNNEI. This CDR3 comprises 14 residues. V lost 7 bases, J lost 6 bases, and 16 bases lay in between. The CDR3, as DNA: TGTGCCAGCACCCTAAGGACAGAGTTCAATGAGCAGTTCTTC. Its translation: CASTLRTEFNEQFF.

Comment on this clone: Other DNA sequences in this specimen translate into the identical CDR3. The CDR3 DNA reads TGTGCCAGCAGTGAAGCGCGGGTTAATTCACCCCTCCACTTT. This translates into CASSEARVNSPLHF. This sequence joins TRBV2 and TRBJ1-6; D is uncertain. Per the germline V gene, CDR1 is SNHLY and CDR2 is FYNNEI. This CDR3 comprises 14 residues. The germline V and J ends were trimmed by 0 bases and 6 bases, with 6 bases remaining between them. Supplemented by reference TRBV2 and TRBJ1-6, the full variable domain reads EPEVTQTPSHQVTQMGQEVILRCVPISNHLYFYWYRQILGQKVEFLVSFYNNEISEKSEIFDDQFSVERPDGSNFTLKIRSTKLEDSAMYFCASSEARVNSPLHFGNGTRLTVT.

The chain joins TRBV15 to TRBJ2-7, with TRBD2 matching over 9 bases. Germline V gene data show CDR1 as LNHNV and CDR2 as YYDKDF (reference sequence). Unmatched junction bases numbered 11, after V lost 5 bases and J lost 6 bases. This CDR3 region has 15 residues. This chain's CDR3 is CATSSLAGRIGEQYF. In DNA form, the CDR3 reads TGTGCCACCAGCTCTCTAGCGGGACGAATCGGCGAGCAGTACTTC.

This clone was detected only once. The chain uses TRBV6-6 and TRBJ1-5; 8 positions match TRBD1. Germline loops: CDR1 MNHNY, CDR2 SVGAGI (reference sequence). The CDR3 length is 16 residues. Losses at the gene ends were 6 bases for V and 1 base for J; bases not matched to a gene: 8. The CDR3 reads CASRLDRGGSNQPQHF. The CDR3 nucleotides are TGTGCCAGCAGACTTGACAGGGGTGGAAGCAATCAGCCCCAGCATTTT.

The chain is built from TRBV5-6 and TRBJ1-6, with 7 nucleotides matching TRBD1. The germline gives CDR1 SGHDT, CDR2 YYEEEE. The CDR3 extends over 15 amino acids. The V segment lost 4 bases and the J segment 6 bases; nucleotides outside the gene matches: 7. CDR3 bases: TGTGCCAGCAGCGTAGTCACAGGGGTTAATTCACCCCTCCACTTT. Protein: CASSVVTGVNSPLHF.